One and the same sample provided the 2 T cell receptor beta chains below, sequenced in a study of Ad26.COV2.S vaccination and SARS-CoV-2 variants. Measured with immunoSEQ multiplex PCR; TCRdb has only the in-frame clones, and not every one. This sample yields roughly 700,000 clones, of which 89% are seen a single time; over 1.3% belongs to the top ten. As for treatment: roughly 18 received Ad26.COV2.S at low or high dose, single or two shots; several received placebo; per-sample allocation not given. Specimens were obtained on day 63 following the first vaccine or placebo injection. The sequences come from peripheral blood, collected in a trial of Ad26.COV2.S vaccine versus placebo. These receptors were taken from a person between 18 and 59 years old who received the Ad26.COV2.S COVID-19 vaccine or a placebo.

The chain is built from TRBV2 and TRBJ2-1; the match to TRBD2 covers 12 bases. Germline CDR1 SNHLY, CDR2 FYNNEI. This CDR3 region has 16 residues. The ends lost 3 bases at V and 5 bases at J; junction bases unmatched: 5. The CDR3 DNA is TGTGCCAGCAGTGACCCGACTAGCGGGAGAAACAATGAGCAGTTCTTC. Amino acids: CASSDPTSGRNNEQFF.

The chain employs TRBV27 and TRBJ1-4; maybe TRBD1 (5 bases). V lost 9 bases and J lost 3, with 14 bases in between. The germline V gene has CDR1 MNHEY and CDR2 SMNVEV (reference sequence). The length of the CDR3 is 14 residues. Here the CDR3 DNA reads TGTGCCAGTGGGGGAACCGGGGCTAATGAAAAACTGTTTTTT. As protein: CASGGTGANEKLFF.